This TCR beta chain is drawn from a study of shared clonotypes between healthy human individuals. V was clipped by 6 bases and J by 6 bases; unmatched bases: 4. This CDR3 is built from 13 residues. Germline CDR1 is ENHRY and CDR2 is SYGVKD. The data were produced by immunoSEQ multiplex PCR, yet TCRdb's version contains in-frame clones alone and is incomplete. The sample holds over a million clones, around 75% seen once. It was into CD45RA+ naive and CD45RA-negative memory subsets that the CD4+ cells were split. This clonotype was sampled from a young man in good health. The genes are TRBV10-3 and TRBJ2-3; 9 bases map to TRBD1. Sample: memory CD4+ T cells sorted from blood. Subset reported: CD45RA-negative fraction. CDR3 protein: CAIRQGALDTQYF. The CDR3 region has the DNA TGTGCCATCAGACAGGGGGCTTTGGATACGCAGTATTTT.